This T cell receptor beta chain was retrieved from a study of cytomegalovirus exposure and HLA in healthy donors. This clone was observed a single time. The assay was immunoSEQ multiplex PCR, and TCRdb's table has in-frame clones only and misses some. The table records about 73,000 clones, about 95% of them present only once. Material for sequencing was PBMCs. This TCR derives from a man between 18 and 35 years old in good health and CMV-seronegative.

Here the CDR3 DNA reads TGTGCCAGCGGGTCCAGCGGAGCTAGCACAGATACGCAGTATTTT. It is translated as CASGSSGASTDTQYF. The gene calls are TRBV4-2 and TRBJ2-3; perhaps TRBD2 as D (5 bases). This CDR3 is built from 15 residues. Germline-derived CDR1 and CDR2 are LGHNA and YNFKEQ. Trimming left V 8 bases short and J 0 bases short, with 15 bases between.